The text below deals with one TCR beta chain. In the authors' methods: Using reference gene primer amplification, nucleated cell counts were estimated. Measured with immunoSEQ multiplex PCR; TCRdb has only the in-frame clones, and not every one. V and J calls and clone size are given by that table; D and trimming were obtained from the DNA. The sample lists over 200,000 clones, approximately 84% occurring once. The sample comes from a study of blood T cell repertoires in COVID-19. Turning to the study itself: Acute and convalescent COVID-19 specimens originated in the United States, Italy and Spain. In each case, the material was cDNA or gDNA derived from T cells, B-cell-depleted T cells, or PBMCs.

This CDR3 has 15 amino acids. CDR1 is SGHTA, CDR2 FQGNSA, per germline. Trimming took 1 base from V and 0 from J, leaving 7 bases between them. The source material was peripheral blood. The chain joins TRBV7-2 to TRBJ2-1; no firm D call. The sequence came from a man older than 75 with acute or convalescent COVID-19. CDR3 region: CASSLVLSSYNEQFF. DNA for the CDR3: TGTGCCAGCAGCTTAGTTTTGAGCTCCTACAATGAGCAGTTCTTC.